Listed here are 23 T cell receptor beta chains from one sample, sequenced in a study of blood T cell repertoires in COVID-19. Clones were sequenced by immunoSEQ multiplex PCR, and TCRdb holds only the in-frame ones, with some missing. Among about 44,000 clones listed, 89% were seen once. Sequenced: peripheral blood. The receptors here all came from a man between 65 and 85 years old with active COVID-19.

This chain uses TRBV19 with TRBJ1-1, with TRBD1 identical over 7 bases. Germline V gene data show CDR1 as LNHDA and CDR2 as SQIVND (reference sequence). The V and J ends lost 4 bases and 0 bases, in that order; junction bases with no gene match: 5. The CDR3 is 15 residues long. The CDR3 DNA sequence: TGTGCCAGTAGTACCTTGACAGGGCTGAACACTGAAGCTTTCTTT. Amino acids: CASSTLTGLNTEAFF.

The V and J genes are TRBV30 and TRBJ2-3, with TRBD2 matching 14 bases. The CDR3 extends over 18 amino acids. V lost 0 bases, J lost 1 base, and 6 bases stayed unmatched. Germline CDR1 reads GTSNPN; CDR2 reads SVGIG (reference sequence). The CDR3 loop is CAWSVPPTSGGGTDTQYF. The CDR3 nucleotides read TGTGCCTGGAGTGTACCCCCGACTAGCGGGGGGGGCACAGATACGCAGTATTTT. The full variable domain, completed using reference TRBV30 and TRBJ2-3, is SQTIHQWPATLVQPVGSPLSLECTVEGTSNPNLYWYRQAAGRGLQLLFYSVGIGQISSEVPQNLSASRPQDRQFILSSKKLLLSDSGFYLCAWSVPPTSGGGTDTQYFGPGTRLTVL.

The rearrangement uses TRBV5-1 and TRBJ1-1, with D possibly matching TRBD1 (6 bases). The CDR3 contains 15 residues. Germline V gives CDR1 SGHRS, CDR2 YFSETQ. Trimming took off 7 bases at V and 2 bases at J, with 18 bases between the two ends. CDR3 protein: CASRDRPESNTEAFF. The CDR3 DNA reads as TGCGCCAGCCGAGACAGGCCCGAGAGCAACACTGAAGCTTTCTTT.

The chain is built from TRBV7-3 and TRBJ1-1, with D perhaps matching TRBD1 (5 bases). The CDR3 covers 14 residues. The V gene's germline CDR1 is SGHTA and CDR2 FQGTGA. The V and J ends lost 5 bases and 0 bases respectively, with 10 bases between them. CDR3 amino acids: CASSAGPMNTEAFF. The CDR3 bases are TGTGCCAGCAGCGCGGGACCTATGAACACTGAAGCTTTCTTT. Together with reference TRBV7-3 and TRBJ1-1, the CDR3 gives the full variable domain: GAGVSQTPSNKVTEKGKYVELRCDPISGHTALYWYRQSLGQGPEFLIYFQGTGAADDSGLPNDRFFAVRPEGSVSTLKIQRTERGDSAVYLCASSAGPMNTEAFFGQGTRLTVV.

The CDR3 sequence: CSASRTQNTEAFF. The CDR3 nucleotides read TGCAGTGCTAGTCGCACACAGAACACTGAAGCTTTCTTT. The chain links TRBV20-1 to TRBJ1-1; D call uncertain. Looked up from germline, CDR1 is DFQATT and CDR2 is SNEGSKA (reference sequence). The CDR3 covers 13 residues. Trimming removed 3 bases from V and 1 base from J, with 9 bases in between.

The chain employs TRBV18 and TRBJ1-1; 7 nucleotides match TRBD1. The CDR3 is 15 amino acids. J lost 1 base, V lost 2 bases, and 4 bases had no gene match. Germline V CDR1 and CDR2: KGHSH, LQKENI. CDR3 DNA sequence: TGTGCCAGCTCACCAATCGGACAGGAGAACACTGAAGCTTTCTTT. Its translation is CASSPIGQENTEAFF.

Here the CDR3 reads CSVGLAGITDTQYF. The CDR3 DNA is TGCAGCGTTGGGCTAGCGGGCATCACAGATACGCAGTATTTT. The chain links TRBV29-1 to TRBJ2-3; TRBD2 aligns across 8 bases. The CDR3 totals 14 residues. In germline, CDR1 is SQVTM, CDR2 ANQGSEA. After removal of 4 bases from V and 2 bases from J, the junction contained 5 bases not matched to a gene.

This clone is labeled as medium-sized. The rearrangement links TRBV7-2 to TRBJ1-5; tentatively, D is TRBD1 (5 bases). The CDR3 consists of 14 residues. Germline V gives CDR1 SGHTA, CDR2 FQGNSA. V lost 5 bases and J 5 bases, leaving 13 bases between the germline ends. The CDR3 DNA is TGTGCCAGCAGCCGGGGCGGGAATTATCAGCCCCAGCATTTT. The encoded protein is CASSRGGNYQPQHF.

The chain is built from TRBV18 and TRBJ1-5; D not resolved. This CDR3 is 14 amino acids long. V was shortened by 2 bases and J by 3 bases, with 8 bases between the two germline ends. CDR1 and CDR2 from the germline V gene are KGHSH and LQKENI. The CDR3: CASSPVEANQPQHF. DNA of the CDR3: TGTGCCAGCTCACCAGTGGAGGCCAATCAGCCCCAGCATTTT.

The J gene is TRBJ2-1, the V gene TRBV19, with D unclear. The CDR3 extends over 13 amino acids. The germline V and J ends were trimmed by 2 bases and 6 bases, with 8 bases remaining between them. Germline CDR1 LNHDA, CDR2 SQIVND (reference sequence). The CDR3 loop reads CASSITGSNEQFF. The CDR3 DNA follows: TGTGCCAGTAGTATAACGGGTTCCAATGAGCAGTTCTTC.

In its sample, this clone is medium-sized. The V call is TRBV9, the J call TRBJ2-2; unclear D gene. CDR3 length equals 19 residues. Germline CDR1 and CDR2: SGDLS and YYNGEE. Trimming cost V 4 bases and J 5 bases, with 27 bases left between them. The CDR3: CASSSPTVVGRASTGELFF. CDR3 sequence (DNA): TGTGCCAGCAGCTCCCCGACCGTGGTAGGCAGAGCTAGTACCGGGGAGCTGTTTTTT.

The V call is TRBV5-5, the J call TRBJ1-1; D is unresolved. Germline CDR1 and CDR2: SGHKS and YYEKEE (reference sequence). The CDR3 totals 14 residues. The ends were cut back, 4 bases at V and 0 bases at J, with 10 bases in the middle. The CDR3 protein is CASSLIQMNTEAFF. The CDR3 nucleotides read TGTGCCAGCAGCCTTATCCAGATGAACACTGAAGCTTTCTTT.

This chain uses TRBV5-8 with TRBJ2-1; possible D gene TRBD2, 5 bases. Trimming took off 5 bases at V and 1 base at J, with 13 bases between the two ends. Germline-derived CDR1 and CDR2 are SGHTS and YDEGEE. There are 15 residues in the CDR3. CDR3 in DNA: TGTGCCAGCAGTTCACTAGTGACTTCCTACAATGAGCAGTTCTTC. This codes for CASSSLVTSYNEQFF. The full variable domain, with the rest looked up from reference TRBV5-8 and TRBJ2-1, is EAGVTQSPTHLIKTRGQQATLRCSPISGHTSVYWYQQALGLGLQFLLWYDEGEERNRGNFPPRFSGRQFPNYSSELNVNALELEDSALYLCASSSLVTSYNEQFFGPGTRLTVL.

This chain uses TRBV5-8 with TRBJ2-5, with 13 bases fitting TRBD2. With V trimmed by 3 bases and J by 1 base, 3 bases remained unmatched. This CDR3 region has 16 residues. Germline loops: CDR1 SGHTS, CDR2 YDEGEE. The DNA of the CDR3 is TGTGCCAGCAGCTCGAGGACTAGCGGGGGCCAAGAGACCCAGTACTTC. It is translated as CASSSRTSGGQETQYF.

CDR3 residues: CASSLMSGTSGSTDTQYF. The DNA of the CDR3 is TGTGCCAGCAGCTTAATGTCCGGGACTAGCGGTAGCACAGATACGCAGTATTTT. J is TRBJ2-3 and V is TRBV7-3; the match to TRBD2 covers 11 bases. The CDR3 loop spans 18 amino acids. After removal of 1 base from V and 0 bases from J, the junction contained 6 bases not matched to a gene. The germline CDR1 and CDR2 sequences are SGHTA and FQGTGA.

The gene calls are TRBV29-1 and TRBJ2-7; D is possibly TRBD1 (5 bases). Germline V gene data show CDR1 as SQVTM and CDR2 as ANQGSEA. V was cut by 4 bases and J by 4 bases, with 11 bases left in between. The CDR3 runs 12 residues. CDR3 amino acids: CSVVKGHYEQYF. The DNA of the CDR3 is TGCAGCGTTGTCAAGGGGCATTACGAGCAGTACTTC.

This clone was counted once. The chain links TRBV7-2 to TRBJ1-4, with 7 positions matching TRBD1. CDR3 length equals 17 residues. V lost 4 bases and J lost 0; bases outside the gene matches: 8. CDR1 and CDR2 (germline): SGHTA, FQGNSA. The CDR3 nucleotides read TGTGCCAGCAGCTCCGGGACAGTGAGAGCAACTAATGAAAAACTGTTTTTT. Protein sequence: CASSSGTVRATNEKLFF.

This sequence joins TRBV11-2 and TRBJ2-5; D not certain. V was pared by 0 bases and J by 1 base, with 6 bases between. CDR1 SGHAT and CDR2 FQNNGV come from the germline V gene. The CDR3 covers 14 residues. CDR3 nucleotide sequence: TGTGCCAGCAGCTTAGAACAACGCCAAGAGACCCAGTACTTC. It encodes CASSLEQRQETQYF. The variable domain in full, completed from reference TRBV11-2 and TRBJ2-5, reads EAGVAQSPRYKIIEKRQSVAFWCNPISGHATLYWYQQILGQGPKLLIQFQNNGVVDDSQLPKDRFSAERLKGVDSTLKIQPAKLEDSAVYLCASSLEQRQETQYFGPGTRLLVL.

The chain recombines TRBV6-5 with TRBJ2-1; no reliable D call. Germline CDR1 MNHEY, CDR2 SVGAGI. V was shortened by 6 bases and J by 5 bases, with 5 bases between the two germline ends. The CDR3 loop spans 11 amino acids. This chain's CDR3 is CASSRDNEQFF. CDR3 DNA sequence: TGTGCCAGCAGCCGGGACAATGAGCAGTTCTTC.

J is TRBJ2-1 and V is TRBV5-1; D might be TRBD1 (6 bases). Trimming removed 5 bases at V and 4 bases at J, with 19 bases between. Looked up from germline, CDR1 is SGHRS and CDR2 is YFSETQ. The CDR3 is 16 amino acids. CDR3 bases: TGCGCCAGCAGTCGGGGTGGGGACATACGATACAATGAGCAGTTCTTC. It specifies CASSRGGDIRYNEQFF.

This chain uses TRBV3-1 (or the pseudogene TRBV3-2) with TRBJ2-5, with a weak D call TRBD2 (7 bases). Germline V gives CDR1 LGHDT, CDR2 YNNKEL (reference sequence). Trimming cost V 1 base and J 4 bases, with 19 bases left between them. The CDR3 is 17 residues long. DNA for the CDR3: TGTGCCAGCAGCCAAGTCAGTGGGGGGGGGCCTCGAGAGACCCAGTACTTC. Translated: CASSQVSGGGPRETQYF.

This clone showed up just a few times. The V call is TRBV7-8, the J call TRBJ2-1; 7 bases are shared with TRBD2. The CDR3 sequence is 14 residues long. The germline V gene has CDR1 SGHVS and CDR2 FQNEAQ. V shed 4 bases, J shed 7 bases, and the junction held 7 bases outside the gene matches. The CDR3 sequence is CASSSSTSPNEQFF. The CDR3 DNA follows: TGTGCCAGCAGCTCCTCGACTAGCCCAAATGAGCAGTTCTTC.

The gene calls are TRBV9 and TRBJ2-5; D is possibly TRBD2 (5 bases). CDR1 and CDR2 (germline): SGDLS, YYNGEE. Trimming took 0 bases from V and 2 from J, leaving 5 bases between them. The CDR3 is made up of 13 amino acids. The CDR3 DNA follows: TGTGCCAGCAGCGTAGGGACTCAAGAGACCCAGTACTTC. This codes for CASSVGTQETQYF.